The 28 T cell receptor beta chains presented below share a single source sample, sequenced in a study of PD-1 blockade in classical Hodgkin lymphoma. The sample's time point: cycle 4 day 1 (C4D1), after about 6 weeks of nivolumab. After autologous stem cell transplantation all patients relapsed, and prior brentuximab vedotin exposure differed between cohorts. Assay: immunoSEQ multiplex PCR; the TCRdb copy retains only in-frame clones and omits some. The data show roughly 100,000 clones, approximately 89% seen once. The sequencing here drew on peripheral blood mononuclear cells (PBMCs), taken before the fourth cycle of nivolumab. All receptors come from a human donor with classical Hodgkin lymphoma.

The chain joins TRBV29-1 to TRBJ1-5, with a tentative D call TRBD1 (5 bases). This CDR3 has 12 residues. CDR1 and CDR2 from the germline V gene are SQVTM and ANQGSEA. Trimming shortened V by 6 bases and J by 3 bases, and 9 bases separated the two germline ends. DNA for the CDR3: TGCAGCGTCCAGGGCCTCAATCAGCCCCAGCATTTT. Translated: CSVQGLNQPQHF.

The DNA for the CDR3 is TGTGCCTGGAGTGGATGGGACATGAACACTGAAGCTTTCTTT. Amino acid sequence: CAWSGWDMNTEAFF. This sequence joins TRBV30 and TRBJ1-1; tentative D call: TRBD1 (6 bases). The CDR3 sequence is 14 residues long. Trimming pared 1 base from V and 0 bases from J, leaving 9 bases between. Per germline, CDR1 GTSNPN and CDR2 SVGIG (reference sequence).

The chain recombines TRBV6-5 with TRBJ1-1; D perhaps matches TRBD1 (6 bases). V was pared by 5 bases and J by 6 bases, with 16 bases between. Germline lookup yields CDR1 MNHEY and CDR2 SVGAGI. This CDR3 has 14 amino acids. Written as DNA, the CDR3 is TGTGCCAGCAGTGAAAGCGCCTACAGGGCTGAAGCTTTCTTT. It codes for CASSESAYRAEAFF.

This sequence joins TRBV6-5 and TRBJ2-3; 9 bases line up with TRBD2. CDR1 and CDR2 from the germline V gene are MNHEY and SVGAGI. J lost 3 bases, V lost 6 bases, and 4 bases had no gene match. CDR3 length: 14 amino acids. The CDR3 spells CASRVSGSTDTQYF. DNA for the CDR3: TGTGCCAGCAGGGTTAGCGGGAGTACAGATACGCAGTATTTT.

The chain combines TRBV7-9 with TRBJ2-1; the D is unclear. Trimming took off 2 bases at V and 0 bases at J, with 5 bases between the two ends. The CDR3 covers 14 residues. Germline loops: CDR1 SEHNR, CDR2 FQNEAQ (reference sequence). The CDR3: CASSLTLSYNEQFF. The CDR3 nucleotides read TGTGCCAGCAGCTTAACACTCTCCTACAATGAGCAGTTCTTC.

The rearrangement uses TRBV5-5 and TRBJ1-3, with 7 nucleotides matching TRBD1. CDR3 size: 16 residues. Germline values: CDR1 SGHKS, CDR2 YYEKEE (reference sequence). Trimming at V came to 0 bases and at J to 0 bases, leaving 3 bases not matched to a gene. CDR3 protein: CASSLVQGFSGNTIYF. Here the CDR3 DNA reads TGTGCCAGCAGCTTGGTACAGGGGTTCTCTGGAAACACCATATATTTT.

The CDR3 coding sequence is TGTGCCAGCAGTCAACAGGGAACGGCAGATACGCAGTATTTT. Protein product: CASSQQGTADTQYF. The chain recombines TRBV6-5 with TRBJ2-3, with TRBD1 as a possible D gene (6 bases). Germline-derived CDR1 and CDR2 are MNHEY and SVGAGI. Trimming took off 5 bases at V and 4 bases at J, with 13 bases between the two ends. The CDR3 runs 14 residues.

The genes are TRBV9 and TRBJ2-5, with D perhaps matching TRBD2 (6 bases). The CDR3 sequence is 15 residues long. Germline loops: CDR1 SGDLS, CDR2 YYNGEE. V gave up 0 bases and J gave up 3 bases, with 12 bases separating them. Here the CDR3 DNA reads TGTGCCAGCAGCGTAGATAGGGGAGGAGAAGAGACCCAGTACTTC. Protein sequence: CASSVDRGGEETQYF.

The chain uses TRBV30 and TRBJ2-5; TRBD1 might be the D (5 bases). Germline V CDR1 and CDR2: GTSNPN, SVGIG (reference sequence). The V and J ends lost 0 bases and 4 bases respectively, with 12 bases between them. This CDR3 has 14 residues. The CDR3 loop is CAWSVVQGGETQYF. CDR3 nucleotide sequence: TGTGCCTGGAGTGTAGTGCAGGGTGGAGAGACCCAGTACTTC.

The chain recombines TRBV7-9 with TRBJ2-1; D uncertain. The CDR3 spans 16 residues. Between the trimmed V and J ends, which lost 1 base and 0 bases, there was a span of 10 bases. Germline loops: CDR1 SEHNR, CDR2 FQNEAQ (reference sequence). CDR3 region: CASSLEPLSSYNEQFF. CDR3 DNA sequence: TGTGCCAGCAGCTTAGAGCCCCTGAGCTCCTACAATGAGCAGTTCTTC.

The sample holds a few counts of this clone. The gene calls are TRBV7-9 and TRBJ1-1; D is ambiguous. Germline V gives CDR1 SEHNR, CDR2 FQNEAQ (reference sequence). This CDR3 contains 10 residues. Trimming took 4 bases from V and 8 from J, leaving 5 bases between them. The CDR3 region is CASSWAEAFF. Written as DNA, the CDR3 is TGTGCCAGCAGCTGGGCAGAAGCTTTCTTT.

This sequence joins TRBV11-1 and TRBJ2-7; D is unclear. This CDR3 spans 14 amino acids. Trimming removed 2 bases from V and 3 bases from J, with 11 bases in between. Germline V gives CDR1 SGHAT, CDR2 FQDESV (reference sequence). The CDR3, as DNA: TGTGCCAGCAGCTTATTGTTTAGCAGCTACGAGCAGTACTTC. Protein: CASSLLFSSYEQYF.

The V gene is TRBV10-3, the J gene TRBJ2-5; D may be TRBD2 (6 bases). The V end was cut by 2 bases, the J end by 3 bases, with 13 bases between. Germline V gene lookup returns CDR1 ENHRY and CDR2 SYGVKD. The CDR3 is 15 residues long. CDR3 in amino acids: CAISEAGRWEETQYF. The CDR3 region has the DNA TGTGCCATCAGTGAGGCGGGACGGTGGGAAGAGACCCAGTACTTC.

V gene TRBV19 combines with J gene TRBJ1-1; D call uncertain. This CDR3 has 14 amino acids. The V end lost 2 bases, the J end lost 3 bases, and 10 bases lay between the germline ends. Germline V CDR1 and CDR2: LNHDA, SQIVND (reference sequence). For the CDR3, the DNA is TGTGCCAGTAGTATAAATAGGCTGGACACTGAAGCTTTCTTT. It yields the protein CASSINRLDTEAFF.

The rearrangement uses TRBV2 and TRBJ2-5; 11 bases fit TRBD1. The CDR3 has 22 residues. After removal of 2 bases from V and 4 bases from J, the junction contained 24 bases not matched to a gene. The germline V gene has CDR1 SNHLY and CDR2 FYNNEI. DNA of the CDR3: TGTGCCAGCAGTGAAAGAATGAACCTGCCCGGGACAGGGGGGGTCTTTCGAGAGACCCAGTACTTC. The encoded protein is CASSERMNLPGTGGVFRETQYF. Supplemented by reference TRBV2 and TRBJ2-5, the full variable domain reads EPEVTQTPSHQVTQMGQEVILRCVPISNHLYFYWYRQILGQKVEFLVSFYNNEISEKSEIFDDQFSVERPDGSNFTLKIRSTKLEDSAMYFCASSERMNLPGTGGVFRETQYFGPGTRLLVL.

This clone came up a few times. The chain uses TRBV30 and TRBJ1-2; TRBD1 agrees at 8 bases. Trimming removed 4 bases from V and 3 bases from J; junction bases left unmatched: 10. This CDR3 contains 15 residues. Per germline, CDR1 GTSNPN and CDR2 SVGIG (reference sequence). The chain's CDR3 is CAWTRGQVLDYGYTF. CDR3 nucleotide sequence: TGTGCCTGGACCAGGGGACAGGTGCTGGACTATGGCTACACCTTC.

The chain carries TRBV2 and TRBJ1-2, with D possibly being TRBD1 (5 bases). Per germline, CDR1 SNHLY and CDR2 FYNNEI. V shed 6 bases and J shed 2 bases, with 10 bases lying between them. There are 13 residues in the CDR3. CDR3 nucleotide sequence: TGTGCCAGCAGAGGCGGGGGAAACTATGGCTACACCTTC. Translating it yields CASRGGGNYGYTF.

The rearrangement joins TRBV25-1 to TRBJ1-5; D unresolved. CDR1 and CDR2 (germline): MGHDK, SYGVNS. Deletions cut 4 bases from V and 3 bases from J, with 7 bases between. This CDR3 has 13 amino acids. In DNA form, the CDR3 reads TGTGCCAGCAGTGCCGAGATCAATCAGCCCCAGCATTTT. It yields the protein CASSAEINQPQHF.

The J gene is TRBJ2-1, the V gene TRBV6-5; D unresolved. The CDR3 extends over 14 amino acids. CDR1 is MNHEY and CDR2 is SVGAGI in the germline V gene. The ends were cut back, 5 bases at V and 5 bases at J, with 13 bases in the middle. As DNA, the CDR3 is TGTGCCAGCAGTCCAAGACGGACCCACAATGAGCAGTTCTTC. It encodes CASSPRRTHNEQFF.

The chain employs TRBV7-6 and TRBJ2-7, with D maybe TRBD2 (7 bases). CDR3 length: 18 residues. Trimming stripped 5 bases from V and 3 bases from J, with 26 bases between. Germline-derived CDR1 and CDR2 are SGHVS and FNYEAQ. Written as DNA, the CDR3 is TGTGCCAGCAGCCTTAGGGGAGAGAGGGGGAGGGCGGTCTACGAGCAGTACTTC. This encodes CASSLRGERGRAVYEQYF.

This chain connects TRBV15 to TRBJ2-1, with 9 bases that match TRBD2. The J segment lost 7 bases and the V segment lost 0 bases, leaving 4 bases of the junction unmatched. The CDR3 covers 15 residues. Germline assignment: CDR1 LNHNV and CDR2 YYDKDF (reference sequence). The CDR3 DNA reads TGTGCCACCAGCAGAGAACTAACTAGCGGGAATGAGCAGTTCTTC. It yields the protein CATSRELTSGNEQFF.

The CDR3 reads CASSYSSSATEAFF. The CDR3 coding sequence is TGTGCCAGCAGTTACTCCTCCTCGGCCACTGAAGCTTTCTTT. The V and J genes are TRBV6-5 and TRBJ1-1; D unresolved. The V gene lost 0 bases and the J gene lost 4 bases, with 9 bases spanning the gap. Germline CDR1 is MNHEY and CDR2 is SVGAGI. This CDR3 has 14 amino acids.

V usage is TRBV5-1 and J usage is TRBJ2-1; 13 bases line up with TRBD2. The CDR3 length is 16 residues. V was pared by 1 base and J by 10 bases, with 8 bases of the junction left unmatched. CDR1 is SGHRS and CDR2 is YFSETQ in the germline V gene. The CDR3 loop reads CASSLRLAGGNREQFF. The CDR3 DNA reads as TGCGCCAGCAGCTTGAGACTAGCGGGAGGTAATAGGGAGCAGTTCTTC.

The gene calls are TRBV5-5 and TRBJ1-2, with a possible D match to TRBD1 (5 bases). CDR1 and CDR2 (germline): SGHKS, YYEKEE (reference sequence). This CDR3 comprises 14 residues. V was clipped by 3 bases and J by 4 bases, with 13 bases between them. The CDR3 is CASSWEGPSYGYTF. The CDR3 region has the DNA TGTGCCAGCAGCTGGGAGGGACCGTCCTATGGCTACACCTTC.

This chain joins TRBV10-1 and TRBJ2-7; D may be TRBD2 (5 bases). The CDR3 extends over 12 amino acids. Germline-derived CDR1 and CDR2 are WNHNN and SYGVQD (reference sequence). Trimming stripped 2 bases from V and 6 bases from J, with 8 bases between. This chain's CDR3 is CASSEDAGEQYF. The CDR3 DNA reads TGCGCCAGCAGTGAGGACGCGGGCGAGCAGTACTTC.

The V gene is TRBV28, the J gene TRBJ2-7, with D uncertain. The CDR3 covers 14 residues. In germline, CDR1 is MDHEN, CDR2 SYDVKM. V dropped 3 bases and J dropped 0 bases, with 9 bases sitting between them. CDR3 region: CASSLGRISYEQYF. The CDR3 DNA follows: TGTGCCAGCAGTTTGGGCAGGATCTCCTACGAGCAGTACTTC.

CDR3 sequence reads: CASSQGAGTTYNEQFF. In nucleotides, the CDR3 is TGCGCCAGCAGCCAAGGGGCCGGGACTACTTACAATGAGCAGTTCTTC. The chain has TRBV4-1 and TRBJ2-1, with 7 bases aligning to TRBD2. V was clipped by 1 base and J by 4 bases; unmatched bases: 7. The CDR3 has 16 residues. CDR1 and CDR2 (germline): MGHRA, YSYEKL.

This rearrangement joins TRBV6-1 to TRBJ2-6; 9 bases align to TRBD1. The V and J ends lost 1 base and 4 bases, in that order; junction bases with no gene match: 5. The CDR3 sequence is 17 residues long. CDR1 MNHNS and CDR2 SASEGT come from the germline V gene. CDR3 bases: TGTGCCAGCAGTGAAGGGACAGGGGTGATAGGGGCCAACGTCCTGACTTTC. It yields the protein CASSEGTGVIGANVLTF.